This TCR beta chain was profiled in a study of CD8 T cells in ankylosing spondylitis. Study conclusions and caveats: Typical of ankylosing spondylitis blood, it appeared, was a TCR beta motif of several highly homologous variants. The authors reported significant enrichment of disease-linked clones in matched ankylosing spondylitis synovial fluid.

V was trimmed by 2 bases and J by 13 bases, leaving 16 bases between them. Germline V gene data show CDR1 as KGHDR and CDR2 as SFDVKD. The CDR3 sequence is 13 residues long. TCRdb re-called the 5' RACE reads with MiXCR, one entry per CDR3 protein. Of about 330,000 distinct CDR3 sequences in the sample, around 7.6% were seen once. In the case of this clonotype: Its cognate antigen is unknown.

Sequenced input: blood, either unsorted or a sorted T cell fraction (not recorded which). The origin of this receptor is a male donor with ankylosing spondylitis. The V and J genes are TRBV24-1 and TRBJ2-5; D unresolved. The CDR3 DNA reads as TGTGCCACCAGTGATTCACAGAGGAGCGCTCCGTACTTC. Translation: CATSDSQRSAPYF.